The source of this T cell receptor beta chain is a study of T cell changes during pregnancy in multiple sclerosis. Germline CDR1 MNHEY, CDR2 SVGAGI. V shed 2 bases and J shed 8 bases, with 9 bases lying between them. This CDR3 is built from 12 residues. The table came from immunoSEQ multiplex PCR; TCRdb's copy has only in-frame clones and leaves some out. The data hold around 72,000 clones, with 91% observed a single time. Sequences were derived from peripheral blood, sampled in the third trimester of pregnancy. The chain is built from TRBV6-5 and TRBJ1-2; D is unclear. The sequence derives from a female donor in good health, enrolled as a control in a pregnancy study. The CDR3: CASSYGVGGYTF. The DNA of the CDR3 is TGTGCCAGCAGTTACGGAGTCGGGGGCTACACCTTC.